This TCR beta chain derives from a study of human T cells and chemical hapten exposure. Study-wide background: Patients got weekly scalp diphenylcyclopropenone doses over the roughly 24-week study.

The library labeled individual cDNA molecules by adding unique molecular identifiers to them. A single record per CDR3 protein comes from TCRdb applying MiXCR to the RACE reads. The sample carries 95,000 to 150,000 distinct CDR3 sequences, roughly an eighth recorded once. Germline loops: CDR1 SGHRS, CDR2 YFSETQ. With V trimmed by 3 bases and J by 5 bases, 8 bases remained unmatched. The CDR3 is 15 residues long. Sample time point: patch test 1, 2 weeks after DPC sensitization. Noted treatment: therapeutic diphenylcyclopropenone sensitization with weekly scalp DPC. Blood draws came first, before each patch test. Alopecia patients deemed DPC-suitable, aged 18 to 70, excluding pregnancy. This clonotype has more than one count but fewer than ten.

The sample in question was whole blood, obtained in connection with sensitization to the hapten diphenylcyclopropenone (DPC). This receptor was taken from a young man with alopecia areata. Some clones in this sample may be carry-over from other donors' samples. The chain carries TRBV5-1 and TRBJ2-3; 8 nucleotides line up with TRBD1. This CDR3 reads CASSYIRGREDTQYF. In DNA, the CDR3 is TGCGCCAGCAGCTACATCAGGGGGCGGGAAGATACGCAGTATTTT.